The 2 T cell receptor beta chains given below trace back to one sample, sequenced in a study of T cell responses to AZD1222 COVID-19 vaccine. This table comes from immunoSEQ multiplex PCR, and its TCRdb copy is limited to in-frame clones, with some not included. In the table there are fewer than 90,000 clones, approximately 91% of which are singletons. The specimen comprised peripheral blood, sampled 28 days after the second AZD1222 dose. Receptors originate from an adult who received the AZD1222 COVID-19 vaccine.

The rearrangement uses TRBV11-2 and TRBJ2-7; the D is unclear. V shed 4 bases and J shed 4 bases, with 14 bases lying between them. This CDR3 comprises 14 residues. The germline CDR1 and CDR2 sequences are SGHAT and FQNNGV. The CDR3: CASSSTLSGYEQYF. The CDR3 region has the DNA TGTGCCAGCAGCTCCACTCTTTCCGGGTACGAGCAGTACTTC.

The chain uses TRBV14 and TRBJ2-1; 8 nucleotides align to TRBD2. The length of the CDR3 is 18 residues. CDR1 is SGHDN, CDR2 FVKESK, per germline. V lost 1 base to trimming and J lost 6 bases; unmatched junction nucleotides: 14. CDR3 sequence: CASSQVNIRAGAGNEQFF. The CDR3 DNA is TGTGCCAGCAGCCAAGTGAATATCCGAGCGGGAGCGGGCAATGAGCAGTTCTTC.